This T cell receptor beta chain was captured in a study of molecular identifiers for immune sequencing clone quantification. About the study: Sequencing covered four of five parts into which replicate RNA from roughly 18,000 or 92,000 naive CD8 cells was split. Whole-study findings and limits: Spike-in Jurkat TCR RNA from a single cell reportedly registered among approximately 1.1 million naive cells. Clones with over 20 RNA copies captured over 97% of effector molecules but under 1% of naive ones.

Sorting recovered naive CD8 T cells on a CD8+CD4-CCR7+CD45RA+ profile. One entry per CDR3 protein, called by TCRdb with MiXCR from the PCR reads. The data show approximately 500,000 distinct CDR3 sequences, less than 30% seen once. Trimming at V came to 1 base and at J to 7 bases, leaving 10 bases not matched to a gene. Germline V lookup: CDR1 SGHAT, CDR2 FQNNGV. The CDR3 has 17 residues. Note on this clonotype: The antigen is unknown.

The source is a human donor in good health. Some libraries in this study had Jurkat cell RNA spiked in. V usage is TRBV11-2 and J usage is TRBJ2-2; 9 nucleotides match TRBD2. The source material was naive CD8+ T cells from blood, with Jurkat cell RNA spiked in. The subset is: FACS-sorted CD8+CD4-CCR7+CD45RA+ naive T cells. The chain's CDR3 is CASSLVTSGGGGGELFF. DNA for the CDR3: TGTGCCAGCAGCTTAGTGACTAGCGGAGGAGGTGGCGGGGAGCTGTTTTTT.